This section outlines one T cell receptor (beta chain) sequence together with its context. The sample belongs to a study of blood T cell repertoires in COVID-19. The overall study: Samples of COVID-19 (acute and convalescent) were obtained from the United States, Italy and Spain. T cells, B-cell-depleted T cells, or PBMCs provided the cDNA or gDNA that served as material.

This CDR3 has 18 residues. V was clipped by 6 bases and J by 2 bases; unmatched bases: 9. The germline V gene encodes CDR1 MDHEN and CDR2 SYDVKM. In the original processing: By means of reference gene primer amplification, nucleated cell counts were estimated. Sequencing used immunoSEQ multiplex PCR; TCRdb keeps in-frame clones, though not all of them. V, J and clone size were drawn from that table, and D and trimming were deduced from the DNA. The sample contains roughly 200,000 clones, 84% of which appear only once. The chain is built from TRBV28 and TRBJ2-2; TRBD2 aligns across 13 bases. The origin of this receptor is a woman in her 70s with active or convalescent COVID-19. Sequenced sample: peripheral blood. In DNA form, the CDR3 reads TGTGCCAGCAGATTCAGGACTAGCGGGAGCTCAAACACCGGGGAGCTGTTTTTT. It yields the protein CASRFRTSGSSNTGELFF.